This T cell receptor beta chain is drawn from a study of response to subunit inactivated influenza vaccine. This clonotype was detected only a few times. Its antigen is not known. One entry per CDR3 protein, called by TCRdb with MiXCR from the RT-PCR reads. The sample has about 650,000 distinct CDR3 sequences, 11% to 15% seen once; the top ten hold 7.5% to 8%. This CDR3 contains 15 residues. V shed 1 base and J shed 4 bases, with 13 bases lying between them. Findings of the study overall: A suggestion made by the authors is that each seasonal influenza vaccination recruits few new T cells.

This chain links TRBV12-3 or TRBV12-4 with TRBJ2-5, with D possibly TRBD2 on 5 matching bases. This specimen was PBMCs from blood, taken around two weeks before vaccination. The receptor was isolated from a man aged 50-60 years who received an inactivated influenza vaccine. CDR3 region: CASSLGAEGSETQYF. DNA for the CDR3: TGTGCCAGCAGTTTAGGCGCCGAGGGCTCAGAGACCCAGTACTTC.